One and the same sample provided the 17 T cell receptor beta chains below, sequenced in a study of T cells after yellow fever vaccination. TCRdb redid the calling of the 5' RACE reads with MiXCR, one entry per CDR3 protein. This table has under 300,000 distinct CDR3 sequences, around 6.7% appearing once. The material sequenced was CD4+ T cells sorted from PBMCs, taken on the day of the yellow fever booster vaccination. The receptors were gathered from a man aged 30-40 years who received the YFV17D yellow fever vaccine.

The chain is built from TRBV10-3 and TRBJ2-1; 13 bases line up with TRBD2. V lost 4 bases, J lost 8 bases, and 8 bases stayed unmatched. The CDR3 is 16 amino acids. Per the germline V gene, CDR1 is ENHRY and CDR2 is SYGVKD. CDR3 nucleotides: TGTGCCATCAGTGCGGGACTAGCGGGAAAGGAGGATGAGCAGTTCTTC. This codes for CAISAGLAGKEDEQFF.

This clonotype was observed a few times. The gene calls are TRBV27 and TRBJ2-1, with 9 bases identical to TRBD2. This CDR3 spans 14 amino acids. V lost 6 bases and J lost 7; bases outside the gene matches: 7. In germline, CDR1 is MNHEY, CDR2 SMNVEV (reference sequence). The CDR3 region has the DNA TGTGCCAGCAGAGATAGCGGGAGTGTTAATGAGCAGTTCTTC. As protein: CASRDSGSVNEQFF.

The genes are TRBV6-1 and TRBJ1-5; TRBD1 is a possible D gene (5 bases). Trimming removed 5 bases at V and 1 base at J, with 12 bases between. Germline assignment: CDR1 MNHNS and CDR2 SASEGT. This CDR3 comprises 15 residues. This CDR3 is CASSTYQGSNQPQHF. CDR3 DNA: TGTGCCAGCAGTACCTACCAGGGCAGCAATCAGCCCCAGCATTTT.

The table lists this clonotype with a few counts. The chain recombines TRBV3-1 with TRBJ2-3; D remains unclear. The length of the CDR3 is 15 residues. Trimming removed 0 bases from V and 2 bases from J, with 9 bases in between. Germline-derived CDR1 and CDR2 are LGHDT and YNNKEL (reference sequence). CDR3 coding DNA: TGTGCCAGCAGCCAAGACCCCGCTAACACAGATACGCAGTATTTT. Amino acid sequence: CASSQDPANTDTQYF.

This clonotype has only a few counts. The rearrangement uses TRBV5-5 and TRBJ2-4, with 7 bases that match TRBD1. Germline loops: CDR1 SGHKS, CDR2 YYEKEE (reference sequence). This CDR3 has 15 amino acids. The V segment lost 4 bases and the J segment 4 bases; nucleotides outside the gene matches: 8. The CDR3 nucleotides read TGTGCCAGCAGCGCCACCTGGGACAGAAAAAACATTCAGTACTTC. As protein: CASSATWDRKNIQYF.

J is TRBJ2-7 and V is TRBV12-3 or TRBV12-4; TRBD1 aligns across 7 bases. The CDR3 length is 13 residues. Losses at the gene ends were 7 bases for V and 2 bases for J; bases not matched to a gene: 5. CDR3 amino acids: CASMLQGTYEQYF. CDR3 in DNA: TGTGCCAGCATGTTACAGGGGACCTACGAGCAGTACTTC.

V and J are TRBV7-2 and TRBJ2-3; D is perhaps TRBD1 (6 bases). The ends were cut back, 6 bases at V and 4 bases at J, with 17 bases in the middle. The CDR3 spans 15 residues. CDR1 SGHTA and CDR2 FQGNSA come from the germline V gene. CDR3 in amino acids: CASSQQGSRADTQYF. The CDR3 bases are TGTGCCAGCAGTCAGCAGGGGTCCAGAGCAGATACGCAGTATTTT.

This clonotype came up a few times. CDR3 loop: CASSLARGGVYTGELFF. The CDR3 nucleotides are TGTGCCAGCAGCTTAGCGCGGGGGGGGGTTTACACCGGGGAGCTGTTTTTT. The chain uses TRBV7-2 and TRBJ2-2; 9 bases fit TRBD2. Trimming took 0 bases from V and 3 from J; bases not matched to a gene: 5. The CDR3 runs to 17 residues. Germline CDR1 reads SGHTA; CDR2 reads FQGNSA.

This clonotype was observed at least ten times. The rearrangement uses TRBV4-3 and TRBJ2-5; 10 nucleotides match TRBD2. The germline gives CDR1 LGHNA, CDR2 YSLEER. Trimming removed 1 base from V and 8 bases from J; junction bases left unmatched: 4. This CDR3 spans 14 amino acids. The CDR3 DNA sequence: TGCGCCAGCAGCCAAGGGACTAGCGGAGGTACCCAGTACTTC. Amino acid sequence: CASSQGTSGGTQYF.

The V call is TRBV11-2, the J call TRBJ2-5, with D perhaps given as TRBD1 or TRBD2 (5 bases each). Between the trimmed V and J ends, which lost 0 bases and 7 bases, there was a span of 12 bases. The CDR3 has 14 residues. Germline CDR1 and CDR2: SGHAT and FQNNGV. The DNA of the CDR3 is TGTGCCAGCAGCTTAGAAGGGACGCTAGTGACCCAGTACTTC. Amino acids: CASSLEGTLVTQYF.

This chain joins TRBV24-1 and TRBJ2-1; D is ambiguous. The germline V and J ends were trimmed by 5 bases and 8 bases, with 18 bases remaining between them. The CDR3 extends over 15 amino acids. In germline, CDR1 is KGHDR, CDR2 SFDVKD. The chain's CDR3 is CATSAFRLGSDEQFF. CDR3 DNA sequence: TGTGCCACCAGTGCCTTTCGACTTGGCTCCGATGAGCAGTTCTTC.

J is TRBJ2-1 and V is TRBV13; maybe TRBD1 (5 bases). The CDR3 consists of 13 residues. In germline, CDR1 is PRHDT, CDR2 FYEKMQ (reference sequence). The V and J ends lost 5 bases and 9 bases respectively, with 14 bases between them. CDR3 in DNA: TGTGCCAGCAGCCGCCAGGGTTTGGGTGAGCAGTTCTTC. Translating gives CASSRQGLGEQFF.

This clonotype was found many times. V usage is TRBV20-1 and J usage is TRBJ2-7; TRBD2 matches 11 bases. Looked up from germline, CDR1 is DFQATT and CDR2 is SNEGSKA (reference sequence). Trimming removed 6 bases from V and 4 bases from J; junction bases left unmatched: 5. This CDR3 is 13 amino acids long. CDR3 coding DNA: TGCAGTGCCCGAGCTAGCGGGAGGTACGAGCAGTACTTC. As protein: CSARASGRYEQYF.

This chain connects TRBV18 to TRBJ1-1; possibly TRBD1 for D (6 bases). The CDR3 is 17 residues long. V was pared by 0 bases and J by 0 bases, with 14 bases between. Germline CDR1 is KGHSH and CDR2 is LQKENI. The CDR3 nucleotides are TGTGCCAGCTCACCACCGACAGGTGGAATTATGAACACTGAAGCTTTCTTT. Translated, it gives CASSPPTGGIMNTEAFF.

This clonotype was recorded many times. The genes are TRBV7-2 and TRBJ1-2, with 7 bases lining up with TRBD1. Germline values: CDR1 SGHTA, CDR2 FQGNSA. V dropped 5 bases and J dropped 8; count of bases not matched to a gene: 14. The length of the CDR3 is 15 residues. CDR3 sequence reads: CASSAKPGTEAGYTF. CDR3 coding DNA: TGTGCCAGCAGCGCCAAACCCGGGACAGAGGCCGGCTACACCTTC.

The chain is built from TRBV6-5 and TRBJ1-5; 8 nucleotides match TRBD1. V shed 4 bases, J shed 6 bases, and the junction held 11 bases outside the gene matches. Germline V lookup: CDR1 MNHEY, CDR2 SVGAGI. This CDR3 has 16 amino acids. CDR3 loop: CASSSRTGTVSQPQHF. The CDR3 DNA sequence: TGTGCCAGCAGTTCCCGGACAGGGACAGTCAGTCAGCCCCAGCATTTT.

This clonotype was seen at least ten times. CDR3 residues: CASSGFRGYEQYF. CDR3 in DNA: TGTGCCAGCAGTGGGTTCAGGGGTTACGAGCAGTACTTC. The chain combines TRBV12-3 or TRBV12-4 with TRBJ2-7, with D maybe TRBD1 (6 bases). Between the trimmed V and J ends, which lost 5 bases and 4 bases, there was a span of 12 bases. CDR3 length equals 13 residues.